These T cell receptor beta chains were read from a single sample in a study of long-term antiretroviral therapy in people with HIV. Profiled with immunoSEQ multiplex PCR; TCRdb holds only in-frame clones, not every one. The table lists fewer than 20,000 clones, 88% of them singletons. The material was unsorted PBMCs, obtained 6.9 years after starting antiretroviral therapy. The receptor set was obtained from a man aged 50 or older with HIV. Each CDR3 is given with its conserved first and last residue. A D gene is named only where the DNA matches it firmly. Clone size, where shown, is once, few, many, or a class for clones that have expanded.

J gene	V gene	clone size	D gene	CDR3 protein	CDR3 DNA
TRBJ1-1	TRBV27	once	-	CASSFWGNTEAFF	TGTGCCAGCAGTTTTTGGGGGAACACTGAAGCTTTCTTT
TRBJ2-7	TRBV7-8	-	TRBD1	CASSTRGQSYSYEQYF	TGTGCCAGCAGCACTAGGGGACAGTCCTACTCCTACGAGCAGTACTTC
TRBJ2-7	TRBV19	few	-	CASSIQRSEYEQYF	TGTGCCAGTAGTATCCAGCGGTCCGAATACGAGCAGTACTTC
TRBJ1-3	TRBV15	-	-	CATSRADEVGGNTIYF	TGTGCCACCAGCAGAGCGGACGAGGTGGGCGGAAACACCATATATTTT
TRBJ1-1	TRBV27	-	-	CASSLSPRLNSEAFF	TGTGCCAGCAGTTTATCCCCACGGCTAAACTCTGAAGCTTTCTTT
TRBJ2-3	TRBV10-1	-	-	CASSERAGRTDTQYF	TGCGCCAGCAGTGAAAGGGCGGGTCGCACAGATACGCAGTATTTT
TRBJ2-1	TRBV10-3	-	-	CAISESGAGSSNEQFF	TGTGCCATCAGTGAGTCGGGGGCGGGATCAAGCAATGAGCAGTTCTTC
TRBJ2-1	TRBV29-1	-	TRBD2	CSVEGAGDLQAYNEQFF	TGCAGCGTTGAAGGAGCGGGAGATCTACAGGCCTACAATGAGCAGTTCTTC
TRBJ1-3	TRBV5-1	-	TRBD1	CASSLWTGISGNTIYF	TGCGCCAGCAGCTTGTGGACAGGGATCTCTGGAAACACCATATATTTT
TRBJ1-5	TRBV7-2	-	TRBD1	CASSLLGQSSNQPQHF	TGTGCCAGCAGCTTATTGGGACAGAGTAGCAATCAGCCCCAGCATTTT
TRBJ2-1	TRBV4-1	-	TRBD1	CASSPRDREFFDEQFF	TGCGCCAGCAGTCCCCGGGACAGGGAGTTTTTCGATGAGCAGTTCTTC
TRBJ2-1	TRBV15	-	TRBD2	CATSRAKSSGDNHEQFF	TGTGCCACCAGCAGAGCCAAATCTAGCGGGGATAACCATGAGCAGTTCTTC
TRBJ1-5	TRBV4-2	-	TRBD1	CASSQDPVGDSQPQHF	TGTGCCAGCAGCCAAGACCCAGTGGGGGACAGCCAGCCCCAGCATTTT
TRBJ2-2	TRBV7-9	-	-	CASSPPGRGAITGELFF	TGTGCCAGCAGCCCTCCCGGGCGGGGAGCGATCACCGGGGAGCTGTTTTTT
TRBJ2-5	TRBV7-3	few	-	CASSPMWGPQETQYF	TGTGCCAGCAGCCCCATGTGGGGACCCCAAGAGACCCAGTACTTC
TRBJ2-3	TRBV4-1	-	-	CASSRLEASTDTQYF	TGCGCCAGCAGCCGCCTCGAGGCTAGCACAGATACGCAGTATTTT
TRBJ2-7	TRBV19	-	TRBD1	CASSSTYGQGTPYEQYF	TGTGCCAGTAGTTCGACCTACGGACAGGGAACCCCCTACGAGCAGTACTTC
TRBJ1-1	TRBV27	-	-	CASSPSRFMNTEAFF	TGTGCCAGCAGTCCCTCCAGGTTCATGAACACTGAAGCTTTCTTT
TRBJ2-1	TRBV7-3	-	-	CASSYLVPSYNEQFF	TGTGCCAGCAGCTATCTGGTACCCTCCTACAATGAGCAGTTCTTC
TRBJ2-1	TRBV7-8	few	-	CASSLSGSYNEQFF	TGTGCCAGCAGCTTAAGCGGTTCCTACAATGAGCAGTTCTTC
TRBJ2-1	TRBV9	-	TRBD2	CASSVVSGGGTYNEQFF	TGTGCCAGCAGCGTAGTTTCCGGGGGGGGAACCTACAATGAGCAGTTCTTC
TRBJ1-1	TRBV7-2	once	TRBD1	CASSPRRTGRNTEAFF	TGTGCCAGCAGCCCCCGACGGACAGGGAGGAACACTGAAGCTTTCTTT
TRBJ2-5	TRBV15	-	TRBD1	CATSRKTGAQETQYF	TGTGCCACCAGCAGAAAAACAGGGGCCCAAGAGACCCAGTACTTC
TRBJ2-7	TRBV5-5	-	-	CASSSTSGAAYEQYF	TGTGCCAGCAGCTCTACTAGTGGAGCAGCATACGAGCAGTACTTC
TRBJ2-5	TRBV5-1	-	-	CASSSNPDRMGETQYF	TGCGCCAGCAGCTCCAACCCTGATCGTATGGGAGAGACCCAGTACTTC
TRBJ1-4	TRBV6-5	-	-	CASQTQNEKLFF	TGTGCCAGTCAGACCCAAAATGAAAAACTGTTTTTT
TRBJ2-5	TRBV30	-	-	CAWSGAAGQTQYF	TGTGCCTGGAGCGGGGCAGCGGGTCAGACCCAGTACTTC
TRBJ1-1	TRBV5-6	few	-	CASSLVTAEAFF	TGTGCCAGCAGCTTGGTCACAGCTGAAGCTTTCTTT
TRBJ2-7	TRBV29-1	-	TRBD2	CSVEVGLAGGPGEQYF	TGCAGCGTTGAAGTTGGGTTAGCGGGAGGGCCAGGCGAGCAGTACTTC